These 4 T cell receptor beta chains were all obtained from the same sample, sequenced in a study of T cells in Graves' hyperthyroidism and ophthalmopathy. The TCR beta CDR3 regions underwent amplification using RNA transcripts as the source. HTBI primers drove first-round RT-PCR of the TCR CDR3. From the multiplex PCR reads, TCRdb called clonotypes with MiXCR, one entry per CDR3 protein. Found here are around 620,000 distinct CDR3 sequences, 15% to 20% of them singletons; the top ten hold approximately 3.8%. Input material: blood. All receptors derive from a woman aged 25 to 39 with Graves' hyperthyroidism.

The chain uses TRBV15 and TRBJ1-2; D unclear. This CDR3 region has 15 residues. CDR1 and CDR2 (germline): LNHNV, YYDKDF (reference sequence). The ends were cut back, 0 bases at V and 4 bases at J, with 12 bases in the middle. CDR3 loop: CATSREVGEGYGYTF. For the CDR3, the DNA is TGTGCCACCAGCAGAGAAGTGGGCGAAGGCTATGGCTACACCTTC.

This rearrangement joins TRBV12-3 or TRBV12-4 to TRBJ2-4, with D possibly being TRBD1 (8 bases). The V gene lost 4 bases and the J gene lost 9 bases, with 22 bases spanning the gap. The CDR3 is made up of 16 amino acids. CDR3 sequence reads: CASSSIDRGGGFIQYF. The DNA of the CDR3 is TGTGCCAGCAGTTCGATCGACAGGGGCGGGGGATTCATTCAGTACTTC.

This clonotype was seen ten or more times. The CDR3 protein is CASSGLQGNYGYTF. Written as DNA, the CDR3 is TGTGCCAGCAGTGGGCTCCAGGGTAACTATGGCTACACCTTC. V usage is TRBV28 and J usage is TRBJ1-2, with a tentative D call TRBD1 (5 bases). This CDR3 has 14 amino acids. The V gene's germline CDR1 is MDHEN and CDR2 SYDVKM. V gave up 5 bases and J gave up 1 base, with 11 bases separating them.

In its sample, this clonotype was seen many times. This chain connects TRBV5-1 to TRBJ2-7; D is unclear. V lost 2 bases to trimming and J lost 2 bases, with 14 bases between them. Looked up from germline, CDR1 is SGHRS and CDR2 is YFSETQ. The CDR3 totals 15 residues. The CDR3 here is CASSFPAGGTYEQYF. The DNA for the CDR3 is TGCGCCAGCAGCTTTCCAGCAGGCGGAACCTACGAGCAGTACTTC.